A selection of T cell receptor beta chains follows, all from one sample in a study of blood T cells in healthy people across ages. A single record per CDR3 protein comes from TCRdb applying MiXCR to the 5' RACE reads. This table holds 1,300,000 or so distinct CDR3 sequences, around 59% found once. The sample consisted of blood. Receptor source: a man younger than 35 in good health. Both conserved end residues are part of each CDR3. The D gene is left open where the match is weak. Clone size is stated in some rows and not others, as once, few, many or a class when expanded.

V	D	size	J	CDR3	DNA
TRBV7-9	-	-	TRBJ2-7	CASSLPLRGRVGSNEQYF	TGTGCCAGCAGCTTACCGCTGCGCGGCAGGGTGGGGAGTAACGAGCAGTACTTC
TRBV7-9	-	-	TRBJ2-7	CASSLEQTGLYF	TGTGCCAGCAGCTTAGAACAGACCGGGCTGTACTTC
TRBV7-8	-	-	TRBJ2-7	CASTKGKGTYTYEQYF	TGTGCCAGCACCAAGGGGAAGGGAACCTATACCTACGAGCAGTACTTC
TRBV28	TRBD2	-	TRBJ2-4	CASRAYSGRAIVPDIQYF	TGTGCCAGCAGAGCTTATAGCGGGAGGGCTATAGTCCCGGACATTCAGTACTTC
TRBV11-2	-	-	TRBJ2-4	CASSLGAVKNIQYF	TGTGCCAGCAGCTTGGGGGCGGTCAAAAACATTCAGTACTTC
TRBV3-1	-	-	TRBJ2-4	CASSLTRISTKNIQYF	TGTGCCAGCAGCCTTACCCGGATTTCTACCAAAAACATTCAGTACTTC
TRBV20-1	-	-	TRBJ2-1	CSAPISDEQFF	TGCAGTGCCCCGATTTCGGATGAGCAGTTCTTC
TRBV20-1	TRBD2	-	TRBJ2-7	CSAGGPGLAVDEQYF	TGCAGTGCTGGCGGGCCGGGACTAGCGGTAGACGAGCAGTACTTC
TRBV3-1	-	few	TRBJ2-1	CASSPPGGLYNEQFF	TGTGCCAGCAGCCCGCCAGGAGGGCTCTACAATGAGCAGTTCTTC
TRBV28	-	-	TRBJ2-5	CASRRMGQGQETQYF	TGTGCCAGCAGGAGGATGGGGCAGGGCCAAGAGACCCAGTACTTC